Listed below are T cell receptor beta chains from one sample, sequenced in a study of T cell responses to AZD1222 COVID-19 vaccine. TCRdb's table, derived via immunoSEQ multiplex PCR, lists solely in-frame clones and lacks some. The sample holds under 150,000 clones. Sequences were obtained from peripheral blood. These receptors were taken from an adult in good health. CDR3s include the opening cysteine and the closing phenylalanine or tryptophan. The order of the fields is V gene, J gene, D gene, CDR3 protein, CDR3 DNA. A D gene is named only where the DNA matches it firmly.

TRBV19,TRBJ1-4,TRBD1,CASSYRQGNVEKLFF,TGTGCCAGTAGCTACAGACAGGGAAATGTTGAAAAACTGTTTTTT
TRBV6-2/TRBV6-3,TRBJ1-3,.,CASSYRSDLSGNTIYF,TGTGCCAGCAGTTATCGATCGGACCTCTCTGGAAACACCATATATTTT
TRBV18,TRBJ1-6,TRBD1,CASSQGQDDSPLHF,TGTGCCAGCTCACAGGGACAGGACGATTCACCCCTCCACTTT
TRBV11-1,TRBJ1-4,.,CASSDRKATNEKLFF,TGTGCCAGCAGCGACAGGAAAGCAACTAATGAAAAACTGTTTTTT
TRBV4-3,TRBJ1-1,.,CATSDLRGTEAFF,TGCGCCACCTCGGACCTACGGGGCACTGAAGCTTTCTTT
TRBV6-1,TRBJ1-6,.,CASSDTGIHSPLHF,TGTGCCAGCAGTGACACAGGGATTCACTCACCCCTCCACTTT
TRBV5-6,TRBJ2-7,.,CASSFRVPWSYEQYF,TGTGCCAGCAGCTTCAGGGTCCCATGGAGCTACGAGCAGTACTTC
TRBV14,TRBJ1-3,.,CASSQEAGAGTLGNTIYF,TGTGCCAGCAGCCAAGAAGCGGGGGCAGGTACCCTTGGAAACACCATATATTTT
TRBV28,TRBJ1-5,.,CASSFGREIAFQPQHF,TGTGCCAGCAGTTTTGGGCGGGAGATAGCATTTCAGCCCCAGCATTTT
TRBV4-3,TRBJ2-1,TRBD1,CASSPGTGNYNEQFF,TGCGCCAGCAGTCCAGGGACAGGGAACTACAATGAGCAGTTCTTC
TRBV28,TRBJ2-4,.,CASSWGSWSSKNIQYF,TGTGCCAGCAGCTGGGGATCGTGGAGCTCGAAAAACATTCAGTACTTC
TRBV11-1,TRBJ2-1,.,CASSPSAGASYNEQFF,TGTGCCAGCAGCCCATCCGCGGGGGCCTCTTACAATGAGCAGTTCTTC
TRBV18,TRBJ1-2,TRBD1,CASSDDRGRGGYTF,TGTGCCAGCTCGGACGACAGGGGGCGCGGCGGCTACACCTTC